This T cell receptor (beta chain) was found in a study of human T cells and chemical hapten exposure. Time point indicated: patch test 3, about 24 weeks after DPC sensitization. Treatment given: therapeutic diphenylcyclopropenone sensitization with weekly scalp DPC. Ahead of each patch test application, blood was drawn. TCRdb re-called the RACE reads through MiXCR, storing one row per CDR3 protein. The sample shows 130,000 or so distinct CDR3 sequences, around 10% of them seen only once. Study-wide findings and caveats: Significantly more large CDR3 similarity clusters were formed by expanded TCRs than by controls.

This clonotype showed up many times. Its specificity is not known. The junction had 9 bases not matched to a gene; V was cut back by 3 bases and J by 9 bases. The CDR3 totals 13 residues. In germline, CDR1 is DFQATT, CDR2 SNEGSKA (reference sequence). The clonotype comes from a woman aged 50 to 60 with alopecia areata. Some clones in this sample may be carry-over from other donors' samples. This specimen consisted of whole blood, obtained in connection with sensitization to the hapten diphenylcyclopropenone (DPC). The chain combines TRBV20-1 with TRBJ2-7; the match to TRBD1 covers 9 bases. In nucleotides, the CDR3 is TGCAGTGCTAGCACCGGGACAGGGTCCGGGCAGTACTTC. It specifies CSASTGTGSGQYF.